The next 20 T cell receptor beta chains were all read from a single sample in a study of blood T cells in healthy people across ages. Using a J-beta primer mix together with a sample-barcoded 5' primer, a second PCR was run for roughly 6 to 11 cycles. TCRdb reprocessed the 5' RACE reads via MiXCR and lists one record per CDR3 protein. The repertoire includes 1,100,000 or so distinct CDR3 sequences, 40% to 55% of them detected once, and approximately 19% sits in the top ten. The specimen sequenced was blood. The receptors come from a woman aged 60 to 75 in good health.

The rearrangement links TRBV7-8 to TRBJ2-1; the D is unclear. Germline V CDR1 and CDR2: SGHVS, FQNEAQ. The V and J ends lost 2 bases and 8 bases respectively, with 10 bases between them. CDR3 size: 13 residues. The CDR3 DNA sequence: TGTGCCAGCAGCTTACCCGAGATGGATGAGCAGTTCTTC. Protein product: CASSLPEMDEQFF.

About this clonotype itself: It may be a read error: a sequence one base away is much more abundant. This rearrangement joins TRBV6-2 or TRBV6-3 to TRBJ2-1; 8 bases agree with TRBD1. J lost 6 bases, V lost 1 base, and 11 bases had no gene match. CDR1 and CDR2 from the germline V gene are MNHEY and SVGEGT. The CDR3 consists of 17 residues. CDR3 region: CASSYFRGHLLRNEQFF. CDR3 sequence (DNA): TGTGCCAGCAGTTACTTCAGGGGGCACCTCCTACGCAATGAGCAGTTCTTC.

The chain has TRBV6-2 or TRBV6-3 and TRBJ1-1, with 8 bases matching TRBD1. The CDR3 sequence is 13 residues long. CDR1 is MNHEY and CDR2 is SVGEGT in the germline V gene. V trimming: 6 bases; J trimming: 11 bases; junction bases outside the gene matches: 11. CDR3: CASRPDRGARAFF. For the CDR3, the DNA is TGTGCCAGCAGACCTGACAGGGGAGCTCGGGCTTTCTTT.

This clonotype showed up just a few times. The V gene is TRBV6-1, the J gene TRBJ2-5; 9 positions agree with TRBD1. The CDR3 has 15 residues. Germline CDR1 and CDR2: MNHNS and SASEGT. V trimming: 2 bases; J trimming: 13 bases; junction bases outside the gene matches: 14. DNA of the CDR3: TGTGCCAGCAGTGAACCGACAGGGGGACGCCGGGTTGGGTACTTC. It codes for CASSEPTGGRRVGYF.

This chain links TRBV27 with TRBJ1-1; D remains unclear. Looked up from germline, CDR1 is MNHEY and CDR2 is SMNVEV (reference sequence). The CDR3 sequence is 14 residues long. V was cut by 2 bases and J by 0 bases, with 7 bases left in between. The CDR3 DNA reads as TGTGCCAGCAGTTTAACAGTAATGAACACTGAAGCTTTCTTT. Translation: CASSLTVMNTEAFF.

This clonotype was seen more than once but under ten times. The V and J genes are TRBV29-1 and TRBJ2-4, with TRBD1 matching 10 bases. Trimming at V came to 6 bases and at J to 15 bases, leaving 11 bases not matched to a gene. The CDR3 sequence is 12 residues long. The germline V gene has CDR1 SQVTM and CDR2 ANQGSEA. DNA of the CDR3: TGCAGCGTAGGGACAGGGGAAGGGGCCAGGTACTTC. Protein: CSVGTGEGARYF.

This chain joins TRBV5-1 and TRBJ2-1; D uncertain. In germline, CDR1 is SGHRS, CDR2 YFSETQ. V was shortened by 0 bases and J by 6 bases, with 13 bases between the two germline ends. The length of the CDR3 is 15 residues. Here the CDR3 reads CASSLAGHSTNEQFF. The CDR3, as DNA: TGCGCCAGCAGCTTGGCCGGCCATAGCACCAATGAGCAGTTCTTC.

This clonotype occurred a few times. This chain links TRBV7-9 with TRBJ2-5; D may correspond to TRBD1 or TRBD2 (5 bases each). Germline V gene data show CDR1 as SEHNR and CDR2 as FQNEAQ (reference sequence). The length of the CDR3 is 15 residues. Trimming took 4 bases from V and 11 from J, leaving 23 bases between them. CDR3 sequence: CASSSLRDPDWEQYF. The CDR3 DNA reads as TGTGCCAGCAGCTCACTCCGGGACCCCGATTGGGAGCAGTACTTC.

V usage is TRBV20-1 and J usage is TRBJ2-3; a weak D match, TRBD1 (6 bases). The CDR3 covers 13 residues. Germline V gives CDR1 DFQATT, CDR2 SNEGSKA (reference sequence). Trimming took 6 bases from V and 1 from J, leaving 11 bases between them. This CDR3 is CSAWTAGTDTQYF. CDR3 in DNA: TGCAGTGCCTGGACAGCTGGCACAGATACGCAGTATTTT.

This rearrangement joins TRBV2 to TRBJ2-3; perhaps TRBD2 as D (6 bases). The CDR3 runs to 14 residues. Germline assignment: CDR1 SNHLY and CDR2 FYNNEI. The ends were cut back, 4 bases at V and 2 bases at J, with 10 bases in the middle. Here the CDR3 DNA reads TGTGCCAGCAGTGGGACTACAACCACAGATACGCAGTATTTT. Its translation is CASSGTTTTDTQYF.

The chain recombines TRBV6-4 with TRBJ1-6, with unresolved D. CDR1 and CDR2 from the germline V gene are MRHNA and SNTAGT. The CDR3 is 14 amino acids. Trimming pared 3 bases from V and 7 bases from J, leaving 10 bases between. CDR3 coding DNA: TGTGCCAGCAGTGAAGTGGGGAACAATTCACCCCTCCACTTT. It yields the protein CASSEVGNNSPLHF.

J is TRBJ2-7 and V is TRBV18, with 7 positions matching TRBD1. V dropped 4 bases and J dropped 5; count of bases not matched to a gene: 11. The CDR3 has 15 amino acids. The germline V gene encodes CDR1 KGHSH and CDR2 LQKENI. CDR3 protein: CASSQGQSPLDEQYF. The CDR3 nucleotides are TGTGCCAGCTCACAGGGACAGTCTCCTTTGGACGAGCAGTACTTC.

This clonotype was seen a handful of times. For the CDR3, the DNA is TGTGCCAGCGGCCCCGGGACCAAAGTAGCCCAAGAGACCCAGTACTTC. This encodes CASGPGTKVAQETQYF. The rearrangement joins TRBV27 to TRBJ2-5; the D gene could be TRBD1 or TRBD2 (5 bases each). The CDR3 runs to 16 residues. CDR1 MNHEY and CDR2 SMNVEV come from the germline V gene (reference sequence). The ends were cut back, 8 bases at V and 1 base at J, with 20 bases in the middle.

In its sample, this clonotype was seen a few times. The rearrangement uses TRBV15 and TRBJ2-5; D remains ambiguous. V lost 0 bases and J lost 3, with 5 bases in between. The CDR3 contains 13 residues. CDR1 is LNHNV and CDR2 is YYDKDF in the germline V gene (reference sequence). CDR3 coding DNA: TGTGCCACCAGCAGAGATCCCAAAGAGACCCAGTACTTC. This codes for CATSRDPKETQYF. Full variable domain (remainder filled in from reference TRBV15 and TRBJ2-5): DAMVIQNPRYQVTQFGKPVTLSCSQTLNHNVMYWYQQKSSQAPKLLFHYYDKDFNNEADTPDNFQSRRPNTSFCFLDIRSPGLGDTAMYLCATSRDPKETQYFGPGTRLLVL.

The rearrangement links TRBV29-1 to TRBJ2-1, with 10 bases aligning to TRBD2. CDR3 length: 15 residues. Germline V gives CDR1 SQVTM, CDR2 ANQGSEA. V lost 7 bases, J lost 4 bases, and 10 bases stayed unmatched. The CDR3, as DNA: TGCAGCGCCACCCGACTAGCGGGCTTGTACAATGAGCAGTTCTTC. This sequence encodes CSATRLAGLYNEQFF.

This clonotype occurred a few times. In DNA, the CDR3 is TGTGCCACCAGCAGAGGGTCGGCAGGGGGCTTAGAGACCCAGTACTTC. Translated, it gives CATSRGSAGGLETQYF. The chain combines TRBV15 with TRBJ2-5, with 8 bases identical to TRBD1. The CDR3 has 16 amino acids. Germline assignment: CDR1 LNHNV and CDR2 YYDKDF (reference sequence). J gave up 4 bases and V 1 base, and 8 bases lay outside the gene matches. The full variable domain, rest sourced from reference TRBV15 and TRBJ2-5, is DAMVIQNPRYQVTQFGKPVTLSCSQTLNHNVMYWYQQKSSQAPKLLFHYYDKDFNNEADTPDNFQSRRPNTSFCFLDIRSPGLGDTAMYLCATSRGSAGGLETQYFGPGTRLLVL.

V and J are TRBV6-5 and TRBJ2-5; D gene uncertain. The last part of the DNA fits TRBJ2-7 better; the J call may be wrong. The germline V gene encodes CDR1 MNHEY and CDR2 SVGAGI. The CDR3 runs 12 residues. DNA for the CDR3: TGTGCCAGCGGCGGTGCTCTAGGCGAGCAGTACTTC. This codes for CASGGALGEQYF.

The rearrangement uses TRBV5-1 and TRBJ2-1; D unclear. Judging by the DNA end, TRBJ2-7 fits better; the J call may be wrong. The CDR3 is 15 amino acids. In germline, CDR1 is SGHRS, CDR2 YFSETQ. The DNA of the CDR3 is TGCGCCAGCAGCTCACACAAGAGCTCCTACAATGAGCAGTACTTC. It is translated as CASSSHKSSYNEQYF.

The V and J genes are TRBV6-5 and TRBJ2-5; D is unresolved. Germline V gene data show CDR1 as MNHEY and CDR2 as SVGAGI. Trimming pared 7 bases from V and 5 bases from J, leaving 14 bases between. The CDR3 runs 13 residues. As DNA, the CDR3 is TGTGCCAGCACTCAAACCGACATCGAGACCCAGTACTTC. Translated: CASTQTDIETQYF.

The chain joins TRBV3-1 to TRBJ2-1, with D tentatively TRBD2 (5 bases). Germline CDR1 and CDR2: LGHDT and YNNKEL (reference sequence). V lost 4 bases and J lost 9, with 13 bases in between. CDR3 length: 13 residues. In DNA form, the CDR3 reads TGTGCCAGCAGCCTTGGGCTAGCTCGTGAGCAGTTCTTC. Its translation is CASSLGLAREQFF.